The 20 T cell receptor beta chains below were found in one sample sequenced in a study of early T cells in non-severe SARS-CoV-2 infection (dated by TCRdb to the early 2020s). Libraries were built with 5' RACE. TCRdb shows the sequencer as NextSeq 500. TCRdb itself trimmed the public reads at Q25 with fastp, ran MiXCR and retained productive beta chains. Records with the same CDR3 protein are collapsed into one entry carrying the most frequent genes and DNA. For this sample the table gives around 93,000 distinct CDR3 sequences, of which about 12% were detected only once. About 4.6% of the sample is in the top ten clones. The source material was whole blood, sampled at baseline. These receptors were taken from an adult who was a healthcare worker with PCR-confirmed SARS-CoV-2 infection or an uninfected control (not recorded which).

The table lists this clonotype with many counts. The CDR3 loop is CASSLWQGNTEAFF. The CDR3 nucleotides are TGTGCCAGCAGTTTATGGCAGGGGAACACTGAAGCTTTCTTT. The rearrangement links TRBV28 to TRBJ1-1; TRBD1 is a possible D gene (5 bases). The CDR3 spans 14 residues. Trimming stripped 0 bases from V and 1 base from J, with 6 bases between. The germline gives CDR1 MDHEN, CDR2 SYDVKM.

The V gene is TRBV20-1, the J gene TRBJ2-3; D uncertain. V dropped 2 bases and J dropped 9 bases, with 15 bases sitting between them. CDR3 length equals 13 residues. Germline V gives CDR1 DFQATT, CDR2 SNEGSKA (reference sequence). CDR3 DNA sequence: TGCAGTGCTAGACCCAGAGCCGAACGCACGCAGTATTTT. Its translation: CSARPRAERTQYF.

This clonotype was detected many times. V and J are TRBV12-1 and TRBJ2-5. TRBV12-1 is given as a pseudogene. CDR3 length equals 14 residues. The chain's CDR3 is CASSFGPADKTQYF. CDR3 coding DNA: TGTGCCAGCAGCTTTGGGCCGGCAGATAAGACCCAGTACTTC.

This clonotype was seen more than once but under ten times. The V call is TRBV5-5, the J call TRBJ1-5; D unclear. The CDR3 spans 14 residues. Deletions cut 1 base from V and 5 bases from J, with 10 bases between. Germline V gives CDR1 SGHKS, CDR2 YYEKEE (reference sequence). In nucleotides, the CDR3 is TGTGCCAGCAGCTTGCGGCAGTATGATCAGCCCCAGCATTTT. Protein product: CASSLRQYDQPQHF.

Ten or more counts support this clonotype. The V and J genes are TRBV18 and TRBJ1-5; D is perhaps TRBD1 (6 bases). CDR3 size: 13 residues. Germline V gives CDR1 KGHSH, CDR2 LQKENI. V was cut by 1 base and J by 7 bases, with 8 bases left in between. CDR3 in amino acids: CASSPQGGQPQHF. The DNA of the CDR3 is TGTGCCAGCTCACCACAGGGGGGGCAGCCCCAGCATTTT.

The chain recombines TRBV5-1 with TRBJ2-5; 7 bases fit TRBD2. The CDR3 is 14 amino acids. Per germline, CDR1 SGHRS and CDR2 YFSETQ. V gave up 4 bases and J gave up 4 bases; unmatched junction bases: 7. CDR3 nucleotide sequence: TGCGCCAGCAGCCCGCGGGGGTCGGGAGAGACCCAGTACTTC. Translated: CASSPRGSGETQYF.

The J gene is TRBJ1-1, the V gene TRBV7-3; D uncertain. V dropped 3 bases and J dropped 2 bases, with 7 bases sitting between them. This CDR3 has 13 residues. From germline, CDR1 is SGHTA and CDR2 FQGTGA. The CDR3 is CASSFLINTEAFF. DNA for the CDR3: TGTGCCAGCAGCTTCCTCATAAACACTGAAGCTTTCTTT.

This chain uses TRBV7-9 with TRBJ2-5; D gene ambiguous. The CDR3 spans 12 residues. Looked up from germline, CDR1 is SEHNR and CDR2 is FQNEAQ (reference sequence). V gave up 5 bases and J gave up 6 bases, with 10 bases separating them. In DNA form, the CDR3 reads TGTGCCAGCAGCCCCCACGGGCAGACCCAGTACTTC. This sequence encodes CASSPHGQTQYF.

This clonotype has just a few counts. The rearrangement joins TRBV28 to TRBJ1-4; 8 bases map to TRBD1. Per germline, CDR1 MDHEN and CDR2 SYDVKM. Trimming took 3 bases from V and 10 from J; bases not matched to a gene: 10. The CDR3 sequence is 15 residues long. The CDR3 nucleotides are TGTGCCAGCAGTTTCTCGACAGGGGTTGGAGGAAAACTGTTTTTT. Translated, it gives CASSFSTGVGGKLFF.

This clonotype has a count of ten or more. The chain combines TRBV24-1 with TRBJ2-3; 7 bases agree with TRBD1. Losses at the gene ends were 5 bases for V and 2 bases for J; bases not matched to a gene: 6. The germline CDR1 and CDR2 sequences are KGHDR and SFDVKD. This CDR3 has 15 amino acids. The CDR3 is CATSATGELTDTQYF. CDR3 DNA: TGTGCCACCAGTGCAACAGGGGAACTCACAGATACGCAGTATTTT.

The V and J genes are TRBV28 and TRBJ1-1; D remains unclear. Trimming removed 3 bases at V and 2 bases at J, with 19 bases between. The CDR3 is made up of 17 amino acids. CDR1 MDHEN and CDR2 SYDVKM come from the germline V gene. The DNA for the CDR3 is TGTGCCAGCAGTTTGAGATTCCGGGCCCGCCTTAACACTGAAGCTTTCTTT. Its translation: CASSLRFRARLNTEAFF.

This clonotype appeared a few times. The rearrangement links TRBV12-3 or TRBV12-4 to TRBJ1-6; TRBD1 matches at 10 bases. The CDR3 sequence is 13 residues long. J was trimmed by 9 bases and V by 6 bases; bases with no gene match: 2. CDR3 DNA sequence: TGTGCCAGCAGGGGACAGGGGACTTCACCCCTCCACTTT. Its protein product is CASRGQGTSPLHF.

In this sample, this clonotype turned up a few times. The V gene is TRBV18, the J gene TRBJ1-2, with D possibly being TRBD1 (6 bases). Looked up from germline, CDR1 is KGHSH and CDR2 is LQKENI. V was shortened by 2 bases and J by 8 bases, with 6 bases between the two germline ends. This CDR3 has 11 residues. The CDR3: CASSPGGGYTF. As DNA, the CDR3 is TGTGCCAGCTCACCAGGGGGCGGCTACACCTTC.

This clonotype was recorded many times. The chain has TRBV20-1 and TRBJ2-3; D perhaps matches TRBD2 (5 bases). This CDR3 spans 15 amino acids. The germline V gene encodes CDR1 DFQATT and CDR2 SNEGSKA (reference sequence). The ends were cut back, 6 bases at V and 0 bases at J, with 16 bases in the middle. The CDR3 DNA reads TGCAGTGCCACAGTGATAGCGAGGAGCACAGATACGCAGTATTTT. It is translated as CSATVIARSTDTQYF.

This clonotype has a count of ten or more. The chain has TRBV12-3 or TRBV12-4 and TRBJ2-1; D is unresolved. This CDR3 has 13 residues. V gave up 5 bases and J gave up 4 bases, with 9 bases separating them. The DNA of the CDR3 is TGTGCCAGCAGTGTGAAGCCGTACAATGAGCAGTTCTTC. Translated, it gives CASSVKPYNEQFF.

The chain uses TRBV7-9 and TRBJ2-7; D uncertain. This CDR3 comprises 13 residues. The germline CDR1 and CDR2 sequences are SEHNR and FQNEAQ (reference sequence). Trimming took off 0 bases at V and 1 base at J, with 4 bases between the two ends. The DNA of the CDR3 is TGTGCCAGCAGCTTAGCCAGGTCCTACGAGCAGTACTTC. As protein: CASSLARSYEQYF.

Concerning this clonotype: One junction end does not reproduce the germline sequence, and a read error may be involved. CDR3 in DNA: TGTGCCAGCACAAAGGAGATCCCTTTATTGGGGTTGGCAAACTTC. Translated, it gives CASTKEIPLLGLANF. The chain carries TRBV6-1 and TRBJ2-7, with no clear D. The CDR3 is 15 amino acids. CDR1 is MNHNS, CDR2 SASEGT, per germline.

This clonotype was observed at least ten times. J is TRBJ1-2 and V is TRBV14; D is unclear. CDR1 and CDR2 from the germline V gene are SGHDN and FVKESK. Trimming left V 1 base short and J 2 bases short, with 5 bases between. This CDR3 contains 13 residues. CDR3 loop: CASSQGQNYGYTF. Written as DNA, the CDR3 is TGTGCCAGCAGCCAAGGCCAGAACTATGGCTACACCTTC.

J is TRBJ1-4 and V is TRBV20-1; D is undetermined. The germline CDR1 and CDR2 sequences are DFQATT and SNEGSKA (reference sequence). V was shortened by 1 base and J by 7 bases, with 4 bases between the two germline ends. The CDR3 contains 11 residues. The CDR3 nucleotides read TGCAGTGCTAGAGTAGGTGAAAAACTGTTTTTT. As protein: CSARVGEKLFF.

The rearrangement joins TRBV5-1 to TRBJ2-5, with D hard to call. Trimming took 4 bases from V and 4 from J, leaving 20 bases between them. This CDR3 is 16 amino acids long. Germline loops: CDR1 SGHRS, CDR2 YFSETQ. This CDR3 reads CASSPAATNIGETQYF. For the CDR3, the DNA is TGCGCCAGCAGCCCCGCGGCCACCAACATTGGAGAGACCCAGTACTTC.